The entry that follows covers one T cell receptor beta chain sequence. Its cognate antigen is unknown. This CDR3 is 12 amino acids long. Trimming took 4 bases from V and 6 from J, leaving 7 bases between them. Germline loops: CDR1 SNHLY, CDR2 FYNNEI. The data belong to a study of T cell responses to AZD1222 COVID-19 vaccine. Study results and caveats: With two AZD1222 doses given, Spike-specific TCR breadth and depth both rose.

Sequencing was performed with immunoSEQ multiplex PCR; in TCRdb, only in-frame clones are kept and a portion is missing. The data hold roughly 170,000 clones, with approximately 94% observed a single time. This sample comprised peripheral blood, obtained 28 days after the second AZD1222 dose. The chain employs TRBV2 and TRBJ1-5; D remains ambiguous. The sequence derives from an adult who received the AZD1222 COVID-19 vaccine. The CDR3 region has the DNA TGTGCCAGCAGTGCTGCCTTTCAGCCCCAGCATTTT. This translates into CASSAAFQPQHF. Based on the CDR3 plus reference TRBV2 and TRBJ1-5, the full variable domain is EPEVTQTPSHQVTQMGQEVILRCVPISNHLYFYWYRQILGQKVEFLVSFYNNEISEKSEIFDDQFSVERPDGSNFTLKIRSTKLEDSAMYFCASSAAFQPQHFGDGTRLSIL.